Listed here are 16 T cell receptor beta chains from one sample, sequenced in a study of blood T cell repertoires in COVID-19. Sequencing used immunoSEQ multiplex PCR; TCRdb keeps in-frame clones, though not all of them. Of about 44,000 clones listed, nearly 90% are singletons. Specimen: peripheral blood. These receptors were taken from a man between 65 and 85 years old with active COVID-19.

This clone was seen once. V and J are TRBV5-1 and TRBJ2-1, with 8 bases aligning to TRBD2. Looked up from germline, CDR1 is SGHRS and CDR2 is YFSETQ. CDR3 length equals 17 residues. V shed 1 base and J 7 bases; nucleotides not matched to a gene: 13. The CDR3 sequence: CASSLLVAGPSGNEQFF. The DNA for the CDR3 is TGCGCCAGCAGCTTGTTGGTAGCGGGGCCATCTGGGAATGAGCAGTTCTTC. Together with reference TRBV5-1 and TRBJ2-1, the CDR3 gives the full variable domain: KAGVTQTPRYLIKTRGQQVTLSCSPISGHRSVSWYQQTPGQGLQFLFEYFSETQRNKGNFPGRFSGRQFSNSRSEMNVSTLELGDSALYLCASSLLVAGPSGNEQFFGPGTRLTVL.

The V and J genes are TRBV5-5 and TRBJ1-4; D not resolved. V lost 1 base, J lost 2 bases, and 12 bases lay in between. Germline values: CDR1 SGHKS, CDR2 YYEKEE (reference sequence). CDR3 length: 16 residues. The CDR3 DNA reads TGTGCCAGCAGCTTGTATCGGTCTAATACTAATGAAAAACTGTTTTTT. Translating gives CASSLYRSNTNEKLFF.

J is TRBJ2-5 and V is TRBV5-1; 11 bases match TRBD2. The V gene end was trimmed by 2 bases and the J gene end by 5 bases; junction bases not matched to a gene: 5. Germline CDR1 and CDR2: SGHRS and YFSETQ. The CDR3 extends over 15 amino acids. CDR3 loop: CASSFSGGALETQYF. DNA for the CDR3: TGCGCCAGCAGCTTTAGCGGGGGGGCCCTGGAGACCCAGTACTTC.

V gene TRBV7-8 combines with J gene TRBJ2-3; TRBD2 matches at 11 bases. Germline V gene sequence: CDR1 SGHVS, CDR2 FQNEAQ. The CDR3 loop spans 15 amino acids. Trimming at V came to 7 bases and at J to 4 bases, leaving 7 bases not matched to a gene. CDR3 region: CASIVSGGAADTQYF. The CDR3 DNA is TGTGCCAGCATCGTTAGCGGGGGGGCGGCAGATACGCAGTATTTT. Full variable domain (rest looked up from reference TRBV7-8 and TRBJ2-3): GAGVSQSPRYKVAKRGQDVALRCDPISGHVSLFWYQQALGQGPEFLTYFQNEAQLDKSGLPSDRFFAERPEGSVSTLKIQRTQQEDSAVYLCASIVSGGAADTQYFGPGTRLTVL.

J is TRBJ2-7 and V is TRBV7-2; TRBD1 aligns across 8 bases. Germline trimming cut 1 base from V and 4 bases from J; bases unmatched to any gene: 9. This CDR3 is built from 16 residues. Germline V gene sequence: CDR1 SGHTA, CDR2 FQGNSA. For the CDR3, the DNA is TGTGCCAGCAGCTTAGGACAGGGGCGCCCTGGATACGAGCAGTACTTC. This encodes CASSLGQGRPGYEQYF.

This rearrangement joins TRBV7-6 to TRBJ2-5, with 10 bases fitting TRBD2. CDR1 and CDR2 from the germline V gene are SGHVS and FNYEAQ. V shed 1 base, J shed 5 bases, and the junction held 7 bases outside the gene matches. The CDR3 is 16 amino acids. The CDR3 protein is CASSLDVAGGAETQYF. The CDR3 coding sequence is TGTGCCAGCAGCTTAGATGTAGCGGGGGGCGCGGAGACCCAGTACTTC.

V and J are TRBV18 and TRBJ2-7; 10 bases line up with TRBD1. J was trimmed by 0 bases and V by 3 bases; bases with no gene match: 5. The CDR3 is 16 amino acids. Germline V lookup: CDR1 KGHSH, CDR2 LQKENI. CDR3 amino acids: CASSPTGGSSSYEQYF. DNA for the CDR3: TGTGCCAGCTCACCGACAGGGGGCTCTTCCTCCTACGAGCAGTACTTC. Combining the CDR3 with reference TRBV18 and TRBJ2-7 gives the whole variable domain NAGVMQNPRHLVRRRGQEARLRCSPMKGHSHVYWYRQLPEEGLKFMVYLQKENIIDESGMPKERFSAEFPKEGPSILRIQQVVRGDSAAYFCASSPTGGSSSYEQYFGPGTRLTVT.

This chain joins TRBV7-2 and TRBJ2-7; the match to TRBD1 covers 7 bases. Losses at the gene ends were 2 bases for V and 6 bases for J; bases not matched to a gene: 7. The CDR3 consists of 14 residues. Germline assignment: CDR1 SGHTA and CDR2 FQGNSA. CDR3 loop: CASSLNKGASEQYF. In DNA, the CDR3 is TGTGCCAGCAGCTTAAATAAGGGGGCTAGCGAGCAGTACTTC.

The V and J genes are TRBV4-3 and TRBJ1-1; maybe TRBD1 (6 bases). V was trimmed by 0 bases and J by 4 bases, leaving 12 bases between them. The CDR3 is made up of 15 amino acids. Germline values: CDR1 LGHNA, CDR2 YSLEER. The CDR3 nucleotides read TGCGCCAGCAGCCAAGATCGGTGGGGGCGCACTGAAGCTTTCTTT. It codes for CASSQDRWGRTEAFF.

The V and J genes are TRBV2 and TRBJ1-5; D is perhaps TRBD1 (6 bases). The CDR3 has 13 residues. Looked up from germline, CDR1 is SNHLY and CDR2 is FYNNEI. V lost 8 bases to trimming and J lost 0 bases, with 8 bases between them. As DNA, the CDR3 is TGTGCCAGCGGGACAAGTAGCAATCAGCCCCAGCATTTT. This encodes CASGTSSNQPQHF.

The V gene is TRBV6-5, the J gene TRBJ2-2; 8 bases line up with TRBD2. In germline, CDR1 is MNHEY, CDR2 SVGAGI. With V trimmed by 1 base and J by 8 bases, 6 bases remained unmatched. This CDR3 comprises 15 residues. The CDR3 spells CASSYYGGAGGELFF. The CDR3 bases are TGTGCCAGCAGTTACTACGGGGGGGCTGGTGGGGAGCTGTTTTTT.

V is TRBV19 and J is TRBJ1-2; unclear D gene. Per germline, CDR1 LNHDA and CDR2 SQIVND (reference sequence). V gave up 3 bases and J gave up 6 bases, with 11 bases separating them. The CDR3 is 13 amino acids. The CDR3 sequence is CASSMTGKNGYTF. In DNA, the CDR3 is TGTGCCAGTAGTATGACCGGGAAGAATGGCTACACCTTC.

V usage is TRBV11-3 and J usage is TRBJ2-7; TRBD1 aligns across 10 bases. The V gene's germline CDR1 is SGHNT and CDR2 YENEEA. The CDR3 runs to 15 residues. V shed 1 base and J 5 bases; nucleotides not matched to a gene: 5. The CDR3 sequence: CASSLGRDRGDEQYF. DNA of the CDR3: TGTGCCAGCAGCTTAGGCCGGGACAGGGGTGACGAGCAGTACTTC.

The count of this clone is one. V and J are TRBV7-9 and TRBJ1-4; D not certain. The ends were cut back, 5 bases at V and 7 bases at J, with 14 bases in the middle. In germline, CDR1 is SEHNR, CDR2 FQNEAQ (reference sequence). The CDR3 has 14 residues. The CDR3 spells CASSPSGSGEKLFF. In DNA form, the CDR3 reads TGTGCCAGCAGCCCTTCCGGTAGCGGTGAAAAACTGTTTTTT.

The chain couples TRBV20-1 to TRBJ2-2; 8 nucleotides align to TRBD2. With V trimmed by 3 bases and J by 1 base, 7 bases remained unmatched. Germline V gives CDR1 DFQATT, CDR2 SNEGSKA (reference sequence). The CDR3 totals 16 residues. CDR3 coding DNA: TGCAGTGCTAGTGGGTTAGCGGGGATGAACACCGGGGAGCTGTTTTTT. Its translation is CSASGLAGMNTGELFF.

The CDR3 sequence: CASRLAGQGLNSPLHF. The CDR3, as DNA: TGTGCCAGCAGACTAGCCGGCCAGGGACTTAATTCACCCCTCCACTTT. The rearrangement joins TRBV7-8 to TRBJ1-6; D possibly corresponds to TRBD1 (5 bases). This CDR3 contains 16 residues. CDR1 SGHVS and CDR2 FQNEAQ come from the germline V gene. The ends were cut back, 6 bases at V and 6 bases at J, with 18 bases in the middle. The whole variable domain, filled in from reference TRBV7-8 and TRBJ1-6, reads GAGVSQSPRYKVAKRGQDVALRCDPISGHVSLFWYQQALGQGPEFLTYFQNEAQLDKSGLPSDRFFAERPEGSVSTLKIQRTQQEDSAVYLCASRLAGQGLNSPLHFGNGTRLTVT.